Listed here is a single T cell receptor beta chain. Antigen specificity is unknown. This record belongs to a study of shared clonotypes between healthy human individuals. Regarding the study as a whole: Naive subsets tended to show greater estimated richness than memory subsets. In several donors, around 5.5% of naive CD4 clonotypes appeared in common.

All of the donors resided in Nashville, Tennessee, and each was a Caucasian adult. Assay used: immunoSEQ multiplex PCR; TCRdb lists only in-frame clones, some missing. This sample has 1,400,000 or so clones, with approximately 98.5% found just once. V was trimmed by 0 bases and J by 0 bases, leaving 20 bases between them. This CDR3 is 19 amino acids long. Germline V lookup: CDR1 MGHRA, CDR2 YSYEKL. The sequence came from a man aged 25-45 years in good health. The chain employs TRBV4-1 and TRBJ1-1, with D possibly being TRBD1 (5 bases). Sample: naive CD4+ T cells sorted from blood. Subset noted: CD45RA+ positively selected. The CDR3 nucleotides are TGCGCCAGCAGCCAAGAGTGGATCCGGGACCCCGGGATGAACACTGAAGCTTTCTTT. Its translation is CASSQEWIRDPGMNTEAFF.